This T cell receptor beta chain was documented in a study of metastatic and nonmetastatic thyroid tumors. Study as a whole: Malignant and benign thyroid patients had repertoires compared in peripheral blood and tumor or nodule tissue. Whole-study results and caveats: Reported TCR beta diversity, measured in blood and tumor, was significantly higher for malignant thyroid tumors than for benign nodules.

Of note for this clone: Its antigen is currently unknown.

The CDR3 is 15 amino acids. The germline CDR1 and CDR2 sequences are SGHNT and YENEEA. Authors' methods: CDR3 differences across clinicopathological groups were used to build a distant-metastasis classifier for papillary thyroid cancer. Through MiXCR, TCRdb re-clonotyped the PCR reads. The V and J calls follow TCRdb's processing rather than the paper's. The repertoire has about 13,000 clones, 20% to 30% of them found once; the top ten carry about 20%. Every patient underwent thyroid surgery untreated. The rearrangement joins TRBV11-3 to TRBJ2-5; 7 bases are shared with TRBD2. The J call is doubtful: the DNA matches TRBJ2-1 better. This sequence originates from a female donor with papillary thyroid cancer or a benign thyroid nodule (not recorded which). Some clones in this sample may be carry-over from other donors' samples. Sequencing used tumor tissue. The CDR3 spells CASSFQLAQDNEQFF. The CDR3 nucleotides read TGTGCCAGCAGCTTCCAACTAGCGCAAGACAATGAGCAGTTCTTC.